The 19 T cell receptor beta chains below were found in one sample sequenced in a study of blood T cell repertoires in COVID-19. The protocol was immunoSEQ multiplex PCR, while the TCRdb copy is restricted to in-frame clones and leaves out a portion. The table includes more than 400,000 clones, over 75% detected once. Source material: peripheral blood. The source of these receptors is a human donor in a cohort sampled during active COVID-19.

This chain connects TRBV5-4 to TRBJ2-2; 8 bases are a match to TRBD2. V was clipped by 4 bases and J by 4 bases; unmatched bases: 9. The CDR3 sequence is 16 residues long. Germline V gene lookup returns CDR1 SGHNT and CDR2 YYREEE (reference sequence). CDR3 DNA sequence: TGTGCCAGCAGCCCCAGGAGCGGGAGATTCACCGGGGAGCTGTTTTTT. Translation: CASSPRSGRFTGELFF.

The chain uses TRBV28 and TRBJ1-2, with a possible D match to TRBD1 (5 bases). Germline V lookup: CDR1 MDHEN, CDR2 SYDVKM. The V end lost 6 bases, the J end lost 2 bases, and 13 bases lay between the germline ends. The CDR3 is 14 residues long. This CDR3 reads CASSGEGKNYGYTF. The CDR3 nucleotides read TGTGCCAGCAGCGGGGAGGGGAAGAACTATGGCTACACCTTC.

The chain employs TRBV27 and TRBJ1-4; 10 positions agree with TRBD1. V lost 6 bases and J lost 9; bases outside the gene matches: 10. The CDR3 extends over 15 amino acids. The germline gives CDR1 MNHEY, CDR2 SMNVEV (reference sequence). The CDR3 region has the DNA TGTGCCAGCAGGGGGGGGACAGGGGAGTTGCAAAAACTGTTTTTT. Its translation: CASRGGTGELQKLFF.

V usage is TRBV18 and J usage is TRBJ2-3, with 7 nucleotides matching TRBD1. V lost 3 bases and J lost 1; bases outside the gene matches: 1. Germline CDR1 and CDR2: KGHSH and LQKENI. The length of the CDR3 is 14 residues. The CDR3 region is CASSPGQGTDTQYF. CDR3 in DNA: TGTGCCAGCTCACCCGGACAGGGCACAGATACGCAGTATTTT.

This clone has a single count. This rearrangement joins TRBV15 to TRBJ2-1; TRBD2 matches 9 bases. The V gene end was trimmed by 0 bases and the J gene end by 6 bases; junction bases not matched to a gene: 6. The CDR3 has 16 amino acids. In germline, CDR1 is LNHNV, CDR2 YYDKDF (reference sequence). Here the CDR3 DNA reads TGTGCCACCAGCAGAGATCAGGGGACTAGCATCAATGAGCAGTTCTTC. This encodes CATSRDQGTSINEQFF.

In nucleotides, the CDR3 is TGTGCCAGCAGCCGCTATTTTGGGAGCTCCACCGGGGAGCTGTTTTTT. It is translated as CASSRYFGSSTGELFF. The chain has TRBV3-1 (or the pseudogene TRBV3-2) and TRBJ2-2, with D possibly TRBD2 on 5 matching bases. The CDR3 loop spans 16 amino acids. V was trimmed by 4 bases and J by 4 bases, leaving 16 bases between them. CDR1 and CDR2 from the germline V gene are LGHDT and YNNKEL (reference sequence).

This clone occurred a few times. The rearrangement uses TRBV6-1 and TRBJ1-2, with D hard to call. The germline CDR1 and CDR2 sequences are MNHNS and SASEGT. The CDR3 totals 17 residues. The V end was cut by 0 bases, the J end by 4 bases, with 18 bases between. CDR3 in amino acids: CASSEAGSVGASYGYTF. The CDR3 nucleotides read TGTGCCAGCAGTGAAGCGGGTTCGGTGGGCGCGAGCTATGGCTACACCTTC.

J is TRBJ1-2 and V is TRBV7-6, with TRBD1 matching 9 bases. Unmatched junction bases numbered 12, after V lost 1 base and J lost 3 bases. Germline CDR1 and CDR2: SGHVS and FNYEAQ. This CDR3 contains 18 residues. The CDR3 nucleotides are TGTGCCAGCAGCTTAGTTAGCCCCGCGACAGGGGGTCACTATGGCTACACCTTC. Its protein is CASSLVSPATGGHYGYTF.

This rearrangement joins TRBV13 to TRBJ1-3; D is unclear. This CDR3 contains 15 residues. The germline V and J ends were trimmed by 0 bases and 1 base, with 7 bases remaining between them. Per germline, CDR1 PRHDT and CDR2 FYEKMQ (reference sequence). CDR3 sequence reads: CASSLGAKSGNTIYF. In DNA form, the CDR3 reads TGTGCCAGCAGCTTAGGTGCGAAATCTGGAAACACCATATATTTT.

This clone has more than one count but fewer than ten. This sequence joins TRBV7-9 and TRBJ2-4; D gene ambiguous. Between the trimmed V and J ends, which lost 1 base and 9 bases, there was a span of 13 bases. The germline V gene encodes CDR1 SEHNR and CDR2 FQNEAQ (reference sequence). The CDR3 spans 14 residues. The CDR3 sequence: CASSLVREDGIQYF. CDR3 DNA: TGTGCCAGCAGCTTAGTTAGAGAAGATGGCATTCAGTACTTC.

The table lists this clone with a count of one. The chain combines TRBV12-3 or TRBV12-4 with TRBJ1-1; D call uncertain. The CDR3 covers 12 residues. V shed 6 bases and J shed 8 bases, with 13 bases lying between them. CDR3 sequence reads: CASSTYPGEAFF. The CDR3 DNA follows: TGTGCCAGCAGCACCTACCCCGGGGAAGCTTTCTTT.

The chain carries TRBV19 and TRBJ2-7; 7 bases map to TRBD2. The V gene's germline CDR1 is LNHDA and CDR2 SQIVND (reference sequence). V dropped 5 bases and J dropped 7; count of bases not matched to a gene: 11. CDR3 length: 14 residues. The CDR3 DNA sequence: TGTGCCAGTAGTCTAGGCGGGAGCTCAGGGGAGCAGTACTTC. The encoded protein is CASSLGGSSGEQYF.

J is TRBJ1-1 and V is TRBV30; no firm D call. The CDR3 spans 11 residues. The V gene's germline CDR1 is GTSNPN and CDR2 SVGIG (reference sequence). V was trimmed by 7 bases and J by 5 bases, leaving 11 bases between them. This CDR3 is CASERGTEAFF. In DNA, the CDR3 is TGTGCCTCGGAAAGAGGGACTGAAGCTTTCTTT.

This clone was observed once. The chain is built from TRBV7-9 and TRBJ2-1, with 13 nucleotides matching TRBD2. J was trimmed by 6 bases and V by 1 base; bases with no gene match: 6. The germline CDR1 and CDR2 sequences are SEHNR and FQNEAQ (reference sequence). The CDR3 runs 17 residues. The CDR3 is CASSLEGTSGRANEQFF. The CDR3 DNA sequence: TGTGCCAGCAGCTTAGAAGGTACTAGCGGGAGGGCCAATGAGCAGTTCTTC.

This clone is a singleton in its sample. The chain is built from TRBV2 and TRBJ2-3; D may be TRBD1 (6 bases). This CDR3 contains 14 residues. Germline V gives CDR1 SNHLY, CDR2 FYNNEI. Trimming left V 7 bases short and J 2 bases short, with 13 bases between. The CDR3 sequence: CASIIRTATDTQYF. The CDR3 DNA follows: TGTGCCAGCATCATCCGGACAGCCACAGATACGCAGTATTTT.

This clone was seen once. The CDR3 protein is CASSYYSREPNNEQFF. Written as DNA, the CDR3 is TGTGCCAGCAGTTACTATTCTCGGGAGCCCAACAATGAGCAGTTCTTC. V gene TRBV6-6 combines with J gene TRBJ2-1; TRBD2 is a possible D gene (6 bases). Germline CDR1 is MNHNY and CDR2 is SVGAGI (reference sequence). The CDR3 has 16 residues. Trimming stripped 1 base from V and 5 bases from J, with 15 bases between.

The CDR3 here is CAWSRGSEGGTDTQYF. The CDR3 DNA sequence: TGTGCCTGGAGTAGAGGGAGTGAGGGGGGCACAGATACGCAGTATTTT. The chain joins TRBV30 to TRBJ2-3, with TRBD1 as a possible D gene (6 bases). Germline lookup yields CDR1 GTSNPN and CDR2 SVGIG (reference sequence). Trimming left V 2 bases short and J 1 base short, with 16 bases between. CDR3 length: 16 residues.

Comments on this clone: At one end the junction does not follow the germline gene, possibly because of a read error. The gene calls are TRBV3-1 (or the pseudogene TRBV3-2) and TRBJ2-6; D ambiguous. The CDR3 contains 13 residues. Germline CDR1 LGHDT, CDR2 YNNKEL (reference sequence). The CDR3 DNA reads TGTGCCAGCAGCCAAGGTGGGCCCAACGTCCTGACTTTC. Protein sequence: CASSQGGPNVLTF.

The chain uses TRBV7-2 and TRBJ1-6, with unresolved D. Germline V gene data show CDR1 as SGHTA and CDR2 as FQGNSA. The V gene lost 5 bases and the J gene lost 7 bases, with 9 bases spanning the gap. This CDR3 is built from 13 residues. The CDR3 nucleotides read TGTGCCAGCAGCCCCGGGGTAAATTCACCCCTCCACTTT. It specifies CASSPGVNSPLHF.